These T cell receptor beta chains were read from a single sample in a study of T-cell reconstitution after alpha-beta-depleted transplantation in children. MiXCR, applied by TCRdb to the PCR reads, yields one record per CDR3 protein. The sample has around 530,000 distinct CDR3 sequences; less than 35% are singletons. Sequencing used PBMCs from the stem cell graft donor, obtained from the stem cell graft. The receptors originated from a human donor who donated a stem cell graft to a child with aplastic anemia. The CDR3 runs from the conserved cysteine through the conserved F or W. D genes are given only for firm matches. Size tells how often a clone was seen (once, few, many) or the class of an expanded clone, and some rows leave it out.

abundance | d_gene | j_gene | v_gene | CDR3nt | CDR3aa
- | TRBD1 | TRBJ2-1 | TRBV14 | TGTGCCAGCAGCCGACCACAGGGGGCGTTATACAATGAGCAGTTCTTC | CASSRPQGALYNEQFF
- | - | TRBJ2-1 | TRBV18 | TGTGCCAGCTCACCAGCTATGGGGGTCGAGCAGTTCTTC | CASSPAMGVEQFF
- | - | TRBJ2-5 | TRBV28 | TGTGCCAGCAGTTGGAACAGACAAGAGACCCAGTACTTC | CASSWNRQETQYF
- | - | TRBJ1-6 | TRBV7-2 | TGTGCCAGCAGCTTAACGGGCACACCGAATTCACCCCTCCACTTT | CASSLTGTPNSPLHF
- | TRBD1 | TRBJ1-4 | TRBV28 | TGTGCCAGCAGTCGGACAGGGGATGATAGAAAACTGTTTTTT | CASSRTGDDRKLFF
- | - | TRBJ1-3 | TRBV5-1 | TGCGCCAGCAGCCCCATGGGGGTGCCCGGAAACACCATATATTTT | CASSPMGVPGNTIYF
few | - | TRBJ2-4 | TRBV5-1 | TGCGCCAGCCGGCCCCGCGATTTAGAACTAGCCAAAAACATTCAGTACTTC | CASRPRDLELAKNIQYF
- | TRBD2 | TRBJ2-1 | TRBV20-1 | TGCAGTGCTAGTTCAGCGGGAGGGTGGAATGAGCAGTTCTTC | CSASSAGGWNEQFF
few | - | TRBJ1-6 | TRBV13 | TGTGCCAGCAGCTGGGACATTTATAATTCACCCCTCCACTTT | CASSWDIYNSPLHF
few | - | TRBJ2-7 | TRBV5-1 | TGCGCCAGCAGCTTGGAAAGGGTATCGAGGTCCTACGAGCAGTACTTC | CASSLERVSRSYEQYF
- | - | TRBJ1-1 | TRBV12-3/TRBV12-4 | TGTGCCAGCAGTGAATTACGCCGGGCCATCGCTGAAGCTTTCTTT | CASSELRRAIAEAFF
- | TRBD1 | TRBJ2-1 | TRBV10-3 | TGTGCCATCAGTGTTACCGGGACAGCACTGGCCTCCTACAATGAGCAGTTCTTC | CAISVTGTALASYNEQFF
- | - | TRBJ2-1 | TRBV24-1 | TGTGCCACCAGTGATTCCGGCTCCTACAATGAGCAGTTCTTC | CATSDSGSYNEQFF
- | TRBD2 | TRBJ2-3 | TRBV18 | TGTGCCAGCTCACCGGGATTCGCGGGAGGCCTCACAGATACGCAGTATTTT | CASSPGFAGGLTDTQYF
many | - | TRBJ2-6 | TRBV7-2 | TGTGCCAGCAGCTCAGGGTCTGGGGCCAACGTCCTGACTTTC | CASSSGSGANVLTF
- | TRBD1 | TRBJ2-1 | TRBV30 | TGTGCCTGGGCAACGGGACAGGGGGTGCATGAGCAGTTCTTC | CAWATGQGVHEQFF
- | - | TRBJ2-2 | TRBV28 | TGTGCCAGCACCCTAGGAAACACCGGGGAGCTGTTTTTT | CASTLGNTGELFF
- | TRBD2 | TRBJ2-1 | TRBV12-3/TRBV12-4 | TGTGCCAGCAGCCCTGATTCGACTAGCGGGCTTTATGAGCAGTTCTTC | CASSPDSTSGLYEQFF
- | TRBD1 | TRBJ2-7 | TRBV20-1 | TGCAGTGCTAGAACCGGGACAGGGGACTACGAGCAGTACTTC | CSARTGTGDYEQYF
few | TRBD2 | TRBJ2-1 | TRBV4-3 | TGCGCCAGCAGCCAAGAATCTCACAGGCGGGAGATGGGCAATGAGCAGTTCTTC | CASSQESHRREMGNEQFF
- | - | TRBJ1-6 | TRBV6-1 | TGTGCCAGCAGGGGTCGACCCGGGGGCTTTTATTCACCCCTCCACTTT | CASRGRPGGFYSPLHF
- | - | TRBJ2-3 | TRBV7-2 | TGTGCCAGCAGCTTCCGTAGACGGCGGAGCACAGATACGCAGTATTTT | CASSFRRRRSTDTQYF
few | - | TRBJ1-2 | TRBV5-1 | TGCGCCAGCAGCTTGACCACCCAGGGCTACGGCTACACCTTC | CASSLTTQGYGYTF
- | - | TRBJ2-5 | TRBV11-2 | TGTGCCAGCAGCCAGGAGTACCAAGAGACCCAGTACTTC | CASSQEYQETQYF
- | TRBD1 | TRBJ1-2 | TRBV12-3/TRBV12-4 | TGTGCCAGCAGCTATTTAGGGACAGTGGTTAGTGGCTACACCTTC | CASSYLGTVVSGYTF